These 6 T cell receptor beta chains were all obtained from the same sample, sequenced in a study of T cells after yellow fever vaccination. TCRdb called the 5' RACE reads again in MiXCR, with one record for every CDR3 protein. The table lists a few hundred thousand distinct CDR3 sequences, 15% to 20% of them singletons. The sequences come from PBMCs, collected 15 days after the yellow fever booster vaccination. Source of these receptors: a man aged 25-45 years who received the YFV17D yellow fever vaccine.

The V and J genes are TRBV24-1 and TRBJ2-1; D gene uncertain. The CDR3 has 13 residues. Looked up from germline, CDR1 is KGHDR and CDR2 is SFDVKD. V shed 2 bases and J shed 7 bases, with 8 bases lying between them. The CDR3 DNA follows: TGTGCCACCAGTGATTCCAGCTCGAATGAGCAGTTCTTC. It yields the protein CATSDSSSNEQFF.

This clonotype was detected a few times. The chain uses TRBV7-2 and TRBJ1-6; TRBD1 aligns across 9 bases. In germline, CDR1 is SGHTA, CDR2 FQGNSA. J lost 9 bases, V lost 2 bases, and 5 bases had no gene match. The CDR3 is 15 amino acids. In nucleotides, the CDR3 is TGTGCCAGCAGCTTACAGGGACAGGGATTTTCACCCCTCCACTTT. Translation: CASSLQGQGFSPLHF.

The chain combines TRBV6-5 with TRBJ2-1, with D possibly TRBD2 on 6 matching bases. Trimming stripped 4 bases from V and 8 bases from J, with 15 bases between. The CDR3 length is 14 residues. The germline CDR1 and CDR2 sequences are MNHEY and SVGAGI. The CDR3 DNA is TGTGCCAGCAGTTTCCCGGGACTGTACGATGAGCAGTTCTTC. Translating it yields CASSFPGLYDEQFF.

This clonotype occurred once. The chain links TRBV7-9 to TRBJ2-1, with 9 bases matching TRBD2. Trimming cost V 5 bases and J 6 bases; bases outside gene matches: 11. Looked up from germline, CDR1 is SEHNR and CDR2 is FQNEAQ (reference sequence). The CDR3 is 16 amino acids. DNA of the CDR3: TGTGCCAGCAGCGCCCAAGCGGGAGGATGGACCAATGAGCAGTTCTTC. Translated, it gives CASSAQAGGWTNEQFF.

This clonotype was seen a single time. The chain is built from TRBV19 and TRBJ1-5; D gene unclear. Germline CDR1 LNHDA, CDR2 SQIVND (reference sequence). CDR3 length: 16 amino acids. Trimming left V 3 bases short and J 2 bases short, with 14 bases between. CDR3 DNA: TGTGCCAGTAGTATTCTTCTGGGCGGTGGCAATCAGCCCCAGCATTTT. Protein sequence: CASSILLGGGNQPQHF.

The chain has TRBV5-8 and TRBJ2-5, with a tentative D call TRBD2 (5 bases). CDR1 is SGHTS, CDR2 YDEGEE, per germline. V was trimmed by 3 bases and J by 5 bases, leaving 11 bases between them. This CDR3 region has 13 residues. The CDR3 sequence is CASSSEPGETQYF. CDR3 bases: TGTGCCAGCAGCTCGGAACCGGGGGAGACCCAGTACTTC.